Listed below are T cell receptor beta chains from one sample, sequenced in a study of T cell responses to AZD1222 COVID-19 vaccine. Only in-frame clones appear in the TCRdb table, and some are missing; sequencing was by immunoSEQ multiplex PCR. The sample includes some 130,000 clones, 75% to 90% of them seen just once. The material was peripheral blood, obtained on day 0 of AZD1222 vaccination. The receptors shown here come from an adult in good health. CDR3s include the opening cysteine and the closing phenylalanine or tryptophan. D genes are given only for firm matches. Size is omitted from some rows. Given values are once, few, many or a class for expanded clones.

v_call,clone_size,d_call,j_call,cdr3_aa,cdr3_nt
TRBV2,-,-,TRBJ1-1,CASSDRRANTEAFF,TGTGCCAGCAGTGACCGACGGGCGAACACTGAAGCTTTCTTT
TRBV24-1,-,TRBD1,TRBJ2-3,CATSDTGTGGTDTQYF,TGTGCCACCAGTGATACCGGGACAGGGGGCACAGATACGCAGTATTTT
TRBV20-1,-,-,TRBJ1-4,CSARAEKLFF,TGCAGTGCTAGAGCTGAAAAACTGTTTTTT
TRBV30,-,-,TRBJ1-2,CAWSVLKGMSGYTF,TGTGCCTGGAGTGTACTTAAGGGGATGTCTGGCTACACCTTC
TRBV15,-,TRBD1,TRBJ1-3,CATSARTGQGGNTIYF,TGTGCCACCAGCGCCAGGACGGGACAGGGTGGAAACACCATATATTTT
TRBV24-1,-,-,TRBJ1-1,CATSEGGSPEAFF,TGTGCCACCAGTGAGGGGGGGAGTCCTGAAGCTTTCTTT
TRBV19,-,-,TRBJ1-5,CASSIPPGALGQPQHF,TGTGCCAGTAGTATTCCCCCTGGGGCGCTGGGTCAGCCCCAGCATTTT
TRBV30,-,-,TRBJ1-3,CAWSVNRAGNTIYF,TGTGCCTGGAGTGTAAACCGAGCTGGAAACACCATATATTTT
TRBV19,few,-,TRBJ2-5,CASSIGSLALLQETQYF,TGTGCCAGTAGTATAGGGTCGCTAGCACTACTCCAAGAGACCCAGTACTTC
TRBV6-1,once,-,TRBJ1-1,CASSEAWGRATTEAFF,TGTGCCAGCAGTGAAGCTTGGGGCAGGGCTACCACTGAAGCTTTCTTT
TRBV19,-,-,TRBJ1-5,CASSIEGLGQPQHF,TGTGCCAGTAGTATCGAGGGGTTGGGCCAGCCCCAGCATTTT
TRBV7-9,-,-,TRBJ1-1,CASSFGIREAFF,TGTGCCAGCAGCTTTGGAATTCGGGAAGCTTTCTTT
TRBV6-5,-,TRBD1,TRBJ2-1,CAVRDRTYNEQFF,TGTGCCGTCCGGGACAGAACCTACAATGAGCAGTTCTTC
TRBV5-5,-,-,TRBJ1-3,CASSLIGEAGNTIYF,TGTGCCAGCAGCCTGATTGGGGAGGCTGGAAACACCATATATTTT
TRBV5-1,few,-,TRBJ1-6,CASSPELSSPLHF,TGCGCCAGCAGCCCGGAATTAAGTTCACCCCTCCACTTT
TRBV21-1,once,-,TRBJ1-5,CASSKGSRQGILRDQPQHF,TGTGCCAGCAGCAAAGGTTCGAGACAGGGGATTCTGAGAGATCAGCCCCAGCATTTT
TRBV19,-,TRBD1,TRBJ2-7,CASSIPGGASYEQYF,TGTGCCAGTAGTATACCAGGGGGCGCGTCCTACGAGCAGTACTTC
TRBV27,-,TRBD1,TRBJ1-1,CASSLLTGGGTEAFF,TGTGCCAGCAGTTTATTAACAGGGGGCGGCACTGAAGCTTTCTTT
TRBV5-6,-,TRBD1,TRBJ1-2,CASSYVLWGQANYGYTF,TGTGCCAGCAGCTACGTGTTATGGGGACAGGCGAACTATGGCTACACCTTC
TRBV4-1,-,-,TRBJ1-5,CASSKFRDISNQPQHF,TGCGCCAGCAGTAAGTTTCGGGACATTAGCAATCAGCCCCAGCATTTT
TRBV5-4,-,TRBD1,TRBJ1-1,CASSLGGLGSQAFF,TGTGCCAGCAGCTTAGGGGGCCTAGGGTCTCAAGCTTTCTTT
TRBV7-9,-,-,TRBJ2-7,CASSLASAPYEQYF,TGTGCCAGCAGCTTAGCGTCGGCTCCCTACGAGCAGTACTTC
TRBV19,-,-,TRBJ1-5,CASSIGGSRNQPQHF,TGTGCCAGTAGTATAGGGGGCAGTCGCAATCAGCCCCAGCATTTT
TRBV2,-,TRBD1,TRBJ1-3,CASRADRELGNTIYF,TGTGCCAGCAGGGCAGACAGGGAACTTGGAAACACCATATATTTT
TRBV30,once,TRBD1,TRBJ1-5,CAWTHGQGKGQPQHF,TGTGCCTGGACCCACGGACAGGGAAAAGGTCAGCCCCAGCATTTT
TRBV7-3,-,-,TRBJ2-7,CASSLSQGSHYEQYF,TGTGCCAGCAGCTTATCGCAGGGCAGCCATTACGAGCAGTACTTC
TRBV7-8,many,-,TRBJ2-3,CASSLATGGTDTQYF,TGTGCCAGCAGCTTAGCGACGGGGGGCACAGATACGCAGTATTTT
TRBV4-1,-,-,TRBJ2-2,CASSQGWTGELFF,TGCGCCAGCAGCCAAGGATGGACCGGGGAGCTGTTTTTT
TRBV28,-,-,TRBJ1-4,CASSLVGIGEKLFF,TGTGCCAGCAGTTTAGTTGGGATTGGTGAAAAACTGTTTTTT
TRBV25-1,-,TRBD1,TRBJ1-3,CASSGTGFGNTIYF,TGTGCCAGCAGTGGGACAGGGTTTGGAAACACCATATATTTT
TRBV11-3,-,TRBD1,TRBJ2-7,CASSPSDRASYEQYF,TGTGCCAGCAGCCCGTCGGACAGGGCCTCCTACGAGCAGTACTTC
TRBV7-9,-,-,TRBJ2-1,CASSLVTVGQFF,TGTGCCAGCAGCTTAGTGACGGTAGGGCAGTTCTTC
TRBV3-1/TRBV3-2,-,-,TRBJ2-7,CASSPTGGVLDEQYF,TGTGCCAGCAGCCCTACCGGAGGGGTTCTAGACGAGCAGTACTTC
TRBV6-5,-,-,TRBJ2-7,CASSYGGRNYEQYF,TGTGCCAGCAGTTACGGCGGGCGGAACTACGAGCAGTACTTC
TRBV7-3,-,-,TRBJ1-1,CASSLDGTRNAFF,TGTGCCAGCAGCTTAGACGGCACGAGAAACGCTTTCTTT
TRBV6-5,-,-,TRBJ1-4,CASSYSGQKNEKLFF,TGTGCCAGCAGTTACTCTGGACAGAAGAATGAAAAACTGTTTTTT
TRBV7-8,-,-,TRBJ1-1,CASSLRGLMTNTEAFF,TGTGCCAGCAGCCTCCGGGGACTCATGACCAACACTGAAGCTTTCTTT
TRBV7-3,-,TRBD1,TRBJ1-1,CASSSRQGGEAFF,TGTGCCAGCAGCTCCAGACAGGGGGGTGAAGCTTTCTTT
TRBV3-1/TRBV3-2,-,-,TRBJ2-7,CASSQVPWTEQYF,TGTGCCAGCAGCCAAGTCCCCTGGACCGAGCAGTACTTC
TRBV19,-,TRBD1,TRBJ1-2,CASIAPRDRSTNYGYTF,TGTGCCAGTATCGCCCCCCGGGACAGGAGCACGAACTATGGCTACACCTTC
TRBV7-9,-,-,TRBJ1-5,CASSLASGGGQPQHF,TGTGCCAGCAGCTTAGCGAGCGGGGGGGGTCAGCCCCAGCATTTT